Each of the 25 T cell receptor beta chains below was sequenced from the same sample in a study of blood T cell repertoires in COVID-19. Clones were sequenced by immunoSEQ multiplex PCR, and TCRdb holds only the in-frame ones, with some missing. The sample yields over 200,000 clones, about 90% seen once. Input material: PBMCs or T cells enriched from blood (not recorded which). These receptors originate from a man between 25 and 39 years old who had recovered from COVID-19.

The chain couples TRBV28 to TRBJ1-2, with D perhaps TRBD1 (6 bases). V was trimmed by 6 bases and J by 3 bases, leaving 11 bases between them. This CDR3 region has 13 residues. The germline gives CDR1 MDHEN, CDR2 SYDVKM. The CDR3 is CASSLQGHYGYTF. CDR3 bases: TGTGCCAGCAGCCTCCAGGGGCACTATGGCTACACCTTC.

The chain is built from TRBV29-1 and TRBJ1-1, with 7 bases matching TRBD1. V gave up 3 bases and J gave up 10 bases; unmatched junction bases: 5. Per the germline V gene, CDR1 is SQVTM and CDR2 is ANQGSEA. The CDR3 has 11 residues. The CDR3 sequence: CSVDRQGAAFF. As DNA, the CDR3 is TGCAGCGTTGATCGACAGGGCGCAGCTTTCTTT.

The chain joins TRBV9 to TRBJ1-3; maybe TRBD1 (5 bases). Trimming took 3 bases from V and 7 from J, leaving 23 bases between them. CDR1 is SGDLS and CDR2 is YYNGEE in the germline V gene. The CDR3 sequence is 17 residues long. DNA of the CDR3: TGTGCCAGCAGCGCCTACTCCCTCCCAGGGCCCCCGAACACCATATATTTT. Translated: CASSAYSLPGPPNTIYF.

The chain employs TRBV7-9 and TRBJ1-3; 7 bases match TRBD1. After removal of 4 bases from V and 2 bases from J, the junction contained 11 bases not matched to a gene. The CDR3 has 17 residues. CDR1 SEHNR and CDR2 FQNEAQ come from the germline V gene (reference sequence). The CDR3: CASSSSRGQMTGNTIYF. The CDR3, as DNA: TGTGCCAGCAGCTCGTCCCGGGGACAGATGACTGGAAACACCATATATTTT.

The CDR3 loop reads CASSLGVEGSSYNEQFF. CDR3 nucleotides: TGTGCCAGCAGCTTAGGAGTGGAGGGAAGCTCCTACAATGAGCAGTTCTTC. This chain links TRBV7-3 with TRBJ2-1; D is possibly TRBD2 (6 bases). Germline V gives CDR1 SGHTA, CDR2 FQGTGA. This CDR3 comprises 17 residues. With 2 bases removed from V and 0 bases from J, the gap between germline ends came to 14 bases.

This sequence joins TRBV7-8 and TRBJ1-2; D perhaps matches TRBD1 (5 bases). Germline V gives CDR1 SGHVS, CDR2 FQNEAQ. Trimming cost V 5 bases and J 4 bases, with 14 bases left between them. The length of the CDR3 is 14 residues. The CDR3 reads CASSEQVTPYGYTF. The CDR3 DNA reads as TGTGCCAGCAGCGAACAGGTGACACCCTATGGCTACACCTTC.

The chain couples TRBV25-1 to TRBJ2-1; TRBD2 matches 8 bases. The junction had 8 bases not matched to a gene; V was cut back by 3 bases and J by 4 bases. The CDR3 has 16 amino acids. Germline V lookup: CDR1 MGHDK, CDR2 SYGVNS. The CDR3 coding sequence is TGTGCCAGCAGTGATAGGATGACGGGAGGGTACAATGAGCAGTTCTTC. Its protein product is CASSDRMTGGYNEQFF.

The V call is TRBV19, the J call TRBJ1-1; D unresolved. The CDR3 is 14 amino acids. Germline V gene lookup returns CDR1 LNHDA and CDR2 SQIVND (reference sequence). Deletions cut 6 bases from V and 4 bases from J, with 15 bases between. The CDR3: CASSAYRASTEAFF. CDR3 nucleotides: TGTGCCAGTAGCGCATATCGCGCTAGCACTGAAGCTTTCTTT.

This clone has a single count. The rearrangement uses TRBV5-1 and TRBJ2-7, with D unclear. The CDR3 consists of 15 residues. Germline V gene data show CDR1 as SGHRS and CDR2 as YFSETQ. Trimming left V 4 bases short and J 2 bases short, with 16 bases between. The CDR3 DNA follows: TGCGCCAGCAGCCCGACTGACCTACCTACCTACGAGCAGTACTTC. Translating it yields CASSPTDLPTYEQYF.

The rearrangement uses TRBV6-5 and TRBJ1-2, with TRBD1 matching 7 bases. With V trimmed by 6 bases and J by 6 bases, 10 bases remained unmatched. Germline assignment: CDR1 MNHEY and CDR2 SVGAGI. The CDR3 is 14 amino acids. The CDR3 region is CASRESGTEDGYTF. The DNA of the CDR3 is TGTGCCAGCAGGGAGTCCGGGACAGAAGATGGCTACACCTTC.

V is TRBV29-1 and J is TRBJ2-1; TRBD2 might be the D (6 bases). V was trimmed by 1 base and J by 8 bases, leaving 18 bases between them. The CDR3 runs to 15 residues. Looked up from germline, CDR1 is SQVTM and CDR2 is ANQGSEA. The CDR3 sequence: CSVEAGWRGEHEQFF. In DNA, the CDR3 is TGCAGCGTTGAAGCAGGCTGGAGGGGTGAACATGAGCAGTTCTTC.

V and J are TRBV5-5 and TRBJ2-3; no definite D call. Trimming took 0 bases from V and 8 from J, leaving 10 bases between them. CDR3 size: 13 residues. Germline V gene data show CDR1 as SGHKS and CDR2 as YYEKEE (reference sequence). CDR3 protein: CASSLGTPGTQYF. CDR3 sequence (DNA): TGTGCCAGCAGCTTGGGAACTCCAGGTACGCAGTATTTT. The full variable domain, in which reference TRBV5-5 and TRBJ2-3 provide the parts outside the CDR3, is DAGVTQSPTHLIKTRGQQVTLRCSPISGHKSVSWYQQVLGQGPQFIFQYYEKEERGRGNFPDRFSARQFPNYSSELNVNALLLGDSALYLCASSLGTPGTQYFGPGTRLTVL.

The chain couples TRBV29-1 to TRBJ2-3; 7 bases fit TRBD2. J lost 2 bases, V lost 7 bases, and 9 bases had no gene match. The CDR3 loop spans 14 amino acids. CDR1 SQVTM and CDR2 ANQGSEA come from the germline V gene. The CDR3 sequence is CSAARAGTTDTQYF. DNA of the CDR3: TGCAGCGCCGCTCGAGCGGGAACCACAGATACGCAGTATTTT.

The chain has TRBV2 and TRBJ2-2, with 10 bases aligning to TRBD2. The germline gives CDR1 SNHLY, CDR2 FYNNEI. CDR3 length equals 15 residues. V shed 8 bases, J shed 8 bases, and the junction held 11 bases outside the gene matches. The CDR3 DNA is TGTGCCAGCTTGGGTAATGGACTAGCGGCTGGGGAGCTGTTTTTT. This sequence encodes CASLGNGLAAGELFF.

The gene calls are TRBV2 and TRBJ1-5; D ambiguous. This CDR3 has 14 residues. Trimming shortened V by 10 bases and J by 7 bases, and 20 bases separated the two germline ends. Germline CDR1 and CDR2: SNHLY and FYNNEI. The CDR3 DNA reads as TGTGCCACCTCGGCTCTGGGAGCCGAACAGCCCCAGCATTTT. It translates to CATSALGAEQPQHF.

Here the CDR3 DNA reads TGTGCCAGCAGTTTTTACAGGGATAACTATGGCTACACCTTC. It specifies CASSFYRDNYGYTF. V gene TRBV27 combines with J gene TRBJ1-2; the D gene is possibly TRBD1 (6 bases). Trimming pared 3 bases from V and 1 base from J, leaving 9 bases between. Germline values: CDR1 MNHEY, CDR2 SMNVEV (reference sequence). The CDR3 has 14 amino acids.

J is TRBJ2-2 and V is TRBV5-6; TRBD1 might be the D (6 bases). There are 14 residues in the CDR3. Germline CDR1 SGHDT, CDR2 YYEEEE. The germline V and J ends were trimmed by 2 bases and 5 bases, with 10 bases remaining between them. This CDR3 reads CASSFTGRTGELFF. Here the CDR3 DNA reads TGTGCCAGCAGCTTTACAGGGCGGACCGGGGAGCTGTTTTTT.

This sequence joins TRBV19 and TRBJ2-3; D not certain. V was shortened by 5 bases and J by 0 bases, with 9 bases between the two germline ends. This CDR3 has 14 amino acids. CDR1 and CDR2 (germline): LNHDA, SQIVND (reference sequence). The chain's CDR3 is CASSSYSSTDTQYF. The CDR3 bases are TGTGCCAGTAGTTCATACTCGAGCACAGATACGCAGTATTTT. Full variable domain (outside the CDR3, taken from reference TRBV19 and TRBJ2-3): DGGITQSPKYLFRKEGQNVTLSCEQNLNHDAMYWYRQDPGQGLRLIYYSQIVNDFQKGDIAEGYSVSREKKESFPLTVTSAQKNPTAFYLCASSSYSSTDTQYFGPGTRLTVL.

V usage is TRBV3-1 (or the pseudogene TRBV3-2) and J usage is TRBJ2-1; TRBD2 matches at 8 bases. CDR1 and CDR2 (germline): LGHDT, YNNKEL (reference sequence). V was clipped by 3 bases and J by 8 bases; unmatched bases: 3. The CDR3 totals 13 residues. The CDR3 DNA reads TGTGCCAGCAGCCATTCGGGGGGGCATGAGCAGTTCTTC. It specifies CASSHSGGHEQFF.

The chain combines TRBV3-1 (or the pseudogene TRBV3-2) with TRBJ1-1; TRBD1 is a possible D gene (6 bases). V was clipped by 7 bases and J by 7 bases, with 22 bases between them. CDR1 is LGHDT and CDR2 is YNNKEL in the germline V gene (reference sequence). The CDR3 spans 15 residues. The chain's CDR3 is CASTKGGGAALEAFF. The CDR3 nucleotides are TGTGCCAGCACAAAGGGGGGGGGCGCGGCCCTTGAAGCTTTCTTT.

In this sample, this clone turned up many times. The chain links TRBV23-1 to TRBJ2-3, with 15 bases fitting TRBD2. TRBV23-1 is identified as an open reading frame with a role that is uncertain. This CDR3 is built from 20 residues. V shed 1 base, J shed 4 bases, and the junction held 12 bases outside the gene matches. Written as DNA, the CDR3 is TGCGCCAGCAGTCAATGGTTTTGTGGACTAGCGGGAGGGCGACCAGATACGCAGTATTTT. Amino acid sequence: CASSQWFCGLAGGRPDTQYF.

The V and J genes are TRBV10-3 and TRBJ1-1; D gene uncertain. Germline values: CDR1 ENHRY, CDR2 SYGVKD. This CDR3 spans 15 amino acids. Trimming cost V 0 bases and J 5 bases, with 13 bases left between them. As DNA, the CDR3 is TGTGCCATCAGTGAGTCGAGTGGGCGCAGAACTGAAGCTTTCTTT. Translating it yields CAISESSGRRTEAFF.

The rearrangement uses TRBV7-8 and TRBJ1-3, with 7 bases that match TRBD1. This CDR3 contains 18 residues. Trimming at V came to 1 base and at J to 7 bases, leaving 16 bases not matched to a gene. Per the germline V gene, CDR1 is SGHVS and CDR2 is FQNEAQ. CDR3 residues: CASSLVPPGGINVNTIYF. The CDR3 DNA is TGTGCCAGCAGCTTAGTCCCGCCAGGGGGTATTAATGTGAACACCATATATTTT.

This clone was seen more than once but under ten times. The V gene is TRBV29-1, the J gene TRBJ1-3; TRBD1 aligns across 8 bases. The CDR3 covers 14 residues. CDR1 is SQVTM, CDR2 ANQGSEA, per germline. The trim removed 6 bases at V and 4 bases at J, leaving 8 bases unmatched. The CDR3 DNA reads TGCAGCGTGGTCGACAGGGGTTCGGGAAACACCATATATTTT. Its protein is CSVVDRGSGNTIYF. Combining the CDR3 with reference TRBV29-1 and TRBJ1-3 gives the whole variable domain SAVISQKPSRDICQRGTSLTIQCQVDSQVTMMFWYRQQPGQSLTLIATANQGSEATYESGFVIDKFPISRPNLTFSTLTVSNMSPEDSSIYLCSVVDRGSGNTIYFGEGSWLTVV.

This clone was recorded once. For the CDR3, the DNA is TGTGCCAGCGGACAGAACTATGGCTACACCTTC. This gives the protein CASGQNYGYTF. The chain links TRBV27 to TRBJ1-2, with D maybe TRBD1 (6 bases). Germline CDR1 and CDR2: MNHEY and SMNVEV (reference sequence). Between the trimmed V and J ends, which lost 8 bases and 2 bases, there was a span of 6 bases. CDR3 length equals 11 residues.